The 30 T cell receptor beta chains given below trace back to one sample, sequenced in a study of blood T cell repertoires in COVID-19. TCRdb keeps only in-frame clones here, not all; method: immunoSEQ multiplex PCR. Among 380,000 or so clones listed, about 89% were seen once. The sample consisted of peripheral blood. The receptors were gathered from a man aged 40-55 years with acute or convalescent COVID-19.

This sequence joins TRBV5-3 and TRBJ2-7; perhaps TRBD2 as D (6 bases). TRBV5-3 is placed among ORFs of uncertain function. CDR3 length: 14 residues. Trimming shortened V by 4 bases and J by 3 bases, and 14 bases separated the two germline ends. DNA for the CDR3: TGTGCCAGAAGCCCTGGGAGGACACGCTACGAGCAGTACTTC. It translates to CARSPGRTRYEQYF.

The chain recombines TRBV7-2 with TRBJ2-2; D remains unclear. V shed 5 bases and J shed 6 bases, with 16 bases lying between them. Germline CDR1 SGHTA, CDR2 FQGNSA. The CDR3 is 15 amino acids. CDR3 DNA: TGTGCCAGCAGCGTGGGTCGGGTAAACCCCGGGGAGCTGTTTTTT. Amino acid sequence: CASSVGRVNPGELFF. Using reference TRBV7-2 and TRBJ2-2 for the parts outside the CDR3, the full variable domain is GAGVSQSPSNKVTEKGKDVELRCDPISGHTALYWYRQSLGQGLEFLIYFQGNSAPDKSGLPSDRFSAERTGGSVSTLTIQRTQQEDSAVYLCASSVGRVNPGELFFGEGSRLTVL.

The chain carries TRBV14 and TRBJ1-1, with no clear D. The germline V gene has CDR1 SGHDN and CDR2 FVKESK. This CDR3 is built from 17 residues. V lost 1 base to trimming and J lost 1 base, with 16 bases between them. The CDR3 sequence: CASSQGWSSRKNTEAFF. The CDR3 DNA reads as TGTGCCAGCAGCCAAGGGTGGTCCTCCAGAAAGAACACTGAAGCTTTCTTT. Full variable domain (missing parts from reference TRBV14 and TRBJ1-1): EAGVTQFPSHSVIEKGQTVTLRCDPISGHDNLYWYRRVMGKEIKFLLHFVKESKQDESGMPNNRFLAERTGGTYSTLKVQPAELEDSGVYFCASSQGWSSRKNTEAFFGQGTRLTVV.

CDR3 protein: CASSEGGADTEAFF. The CDR3, as DNA: TGTGCCAGCAGCGAGGGAGGGGCAGACACTGAAGCTTTCTTT. The chain is built from TRBV11-2 and TRBJ1-1, with D possibly being TRBD1 (5 bases). This CDR3 has 14 amino acids. Germline V gene data show CDR1 as SGHAT and CDR2 as FQNNGV. The V end lost 5 bases, the J end lost 3 bases, and 13 bases lay between the germline ends.

About this clone itself: Other DNA sequences of this sample code for an identical CDR3. This chain joins TRBV19 and TRBJ2-7; possible D gene TRBD1, 5 bases. This CDR3 contains 13 residues. Germline lookup yields CDR1 LNHDA and CDR2 SQIVND (reference sequence). Trimming took off 3 bases at V and 1 base at J, with 7 bases between the two ends. CDR3 residues: CASSIQGSYEQYF. The CDR3 coding sequence is TGTGCCAGTAGTATCCAGGGTTCCTACGAGCAGTACTTC.

The rearrangement links TRBV7-8 to TRBJ1-6; possible D gene TRBD1, 5 bases. This CDR3 comprises 16 residues. Trimming took 4 bases from V and 7 from J, leaving 17 bases between them. The germline gives CDR1 SGHVS, CDR2 FQNEAQ. For the CDR3, the DNA is TGTGCCAGCAGCTCACCCGCGGGGCGAAAAAATTCACCCCTCCACTTT. Encoded protein: CASSSPAGRKNSPLHF. The variable domain in full, completed from reference TRBV7-8 and TRBJ1-6, reads GAGVSQSPRYKVAKRGQDVALRCDPISGHVSLFWYQQALGQGPEFLTYFQNEAQLDKSGLPSDRFFAERPEGSVSTLKIQRTQQEDSAVYLCASSSPAGRKNSPLHFGNGTRLTVT.

The chain links TRBV7-9 to TRBJ1-2; a weak D match, TRBD1 (5 bases). The ends were cut back, 6 bases at V and 3 bases at J, with 17 bases in the middle. This CDR3 has 15 residues. CDR1 and CDR2 (germline): SEHNR, FQNEAQ (reference sequence). The CDR3 DNA follows: TGTGCCAGCAGTCTAGCGGGGGACGCCTACTATGGCTACACCTTC. It encodes CASSLAGDAYYGYTF. Drawing the rest from reference TRBV7-9 and TRBJ1-2, the complete variable domain is DTGVSQNPRHKITKRGQNVTFRCDPISEHNRLYWYRQTLGQGPEFLTYFQNEAQLEKSRLLSDRFSAERPKGSFSTLEIQRTEQGDSAMYLCASSLAGDAYYGYTFGSGTRLTVV.

This clone was observed a few times. The V and J genes are TRBV29-1 and TRBJ2-1; D is undetermined. CDR3 length: 14 residues. Germline lookup yields CDR1 SQVTM and CDR2 ANQGSEA. Trimming stripped 6 bases from V and 2 bases from J, with 14 bases between. The CDR3 loop is CSVVSPITYNEQFF. CDR3 sequence (DNA): TGCAGCGTCGTTAGCCCTATAACCTACAATGAGCAGTTCTTC.

This chain uses TRBV12-3 or TRBV12-4 with TRBJ2-1; no clear D. The CDR3 runs to 12 residues. V lost 0 bases, J lost 12 bases, and 9 bases lay in between. The CDR3 region has the DNA TGTGCCAGCAGTTTAGCGCTTCCGGGGCAGTTCTTC. Translated, it gives CASSLALPGQFF.

Notes on this clone: Other DNA sequences within the sample encode an identical CDR3. The chain recombines TRBV6-5 with TRBJ1-1, with D hard to call. V was pared by 6 bases and J by 4 bases, with 9 bases between. The CDR3 is 12 residues long. Germline lookup yields CDR1 MNHEY and CDR2 SVGAGI. CDR3 in DNA: TGTGCCAGCAGCCGGCGCGGCACTGAAGCTTTCTTT. It codes for CASSRRGTEAFF.

This rearrangement joins TRBV6-2 or TRBV6-3 to TRBJ1-6; 8 nucleotides agree with TRBD1. The CDR3 has 15 amino acids. Germline CDR1 MNHEY, CDR2 SVGEGT. J lost 9 bases, V lost 2 bases, and 6 bases had no gene match. The CDR3 nucleotides are TGTGCCAGCAGTTACGCTGGACAGGGAACTTCACCCCTCCACTTT. It is translated as CASSYAGQGTSPLHF.

The chain couples TRBV28 to TRBJ1-4, with TRBD1 as a possible D gene (5 bases). The CDR3 extends over 14 amino acids. CDR1 and CDR2 from the germline V gene are MDHEN and SYDVKM. With 0 bases removed from V and 3 bases from J, the gap between germline ends came to 5 bases. The CDR3 DNA follows: TGTGCCAGCAGTTTATGGGGGCCTAATGAAAAACTGTTTTTT. It is translated as CASSLWGPNEKLFF.

A single count supports this clone. The chain recombines TRBV6-2 or TRBV6-3 with TRBJ1-1, with a weak D call TRBD1 (5 bases). The V gene lost 2 bases and the J gene lost 0 bases, with 13 bases spanning the gap. Germline-derived CDR1 and CDR2 are MNHEY and SVGEGT. The CDR3 extends over 16 amino acids. This chain's CDR3 is CASSYIRVSMNTEAFF. In DNA form, the CDR3 reads TGTGCCAGCAGTTACATCAGGGTCTCGATGAACACTGAAGCTTTCTTT.

The V gene is TRBV27, the J gene TRBJ1-3; D is undetermined. Trimming removed 5 bases at V and 0 bases at J, with 8 bases between. CDR3 length: 14 residues. Germline CDR1 reads MNHEY; CDR2 reads SMNVEV (reference sequence). The CDR3, as DNA: TGTGCCAGCAGTCCAGGCTACTCTGGAAACACCATATATTTT. This encodes CASSPGYSGNTIYF.

V and J are TRBV18 and TRBJ2-3; the D gene is possibly TRBD1 (5 bases). The CDR3 consists of 13 residues. Trimming stripped 6 bases from V and 4 bases from J, with 11 bases between. The germline V gene has CDR1 KGHSH and CDR2 LQKENI. The CDR3 nucleotides read TGTGCCAGCTCTTCCCAAGGGGCAGATACGCAGTATTTT. Residues: CASSSQGADTQYF.

The chain combines TRBV5-4 with TRBJ1-1, with a possible D match to TRBD1 (5 bases). This CDR3 has 14 amino acids. CDR1 and CDR2 (germline): SGHNT, YYREEE (reference sequence). Between the trimmed V and J ends, which lost 4 bases and 5 bases, there was a span of 15 bases. The DNA of the CDR3 is TGTGCCAGCAGCCCAGGGATGATTGGGACTGAAGCTTTCTTT. It yields the protein CASSPGMIGTEAFF.

This chain links TRBV21-1 with TRBJ2-3; the D segment call TRBD1 is taken from the table without a DNA check. TRBV21-1 is a recognized pseudogene. The CDR3 loop spans 16 amino acids. Written as DNA, the CDR3 is TGTGCCAGCAGCAACCAGATGAAACCAAACACAGATACGCAGTATTTT. Its translation: CASSNQMKPNTDTQYF.

The chain carries TRBV28 and TRBJ2-1; TRBD2 matches 9 bases. Trimming at V came to 5 bases and at J to 4 bases, leaving 6 bases not matched to a gene. This CDR3 is built from 15 residues. Looked up from germline, CDR1 is MDHEN and CDR2 is SYDVKM. The CDR3 loop is CASSPLAGLYNEQFF. Written as DNA, the CDR3 is TGTGCCAGCAGTCCTCTAGCGGGGCTATACAATGAGCAGTTCTTC.

The J gene is TRBJ2-6, the V gene TRBV6-4, with a tentative D call TRBD2 (7 bases). Germline V gene data show CDR1 as MRHNA and CDR2 as SNTAGT. Trimming removed 10 bases at V and 0 bases at J, with 22 bases between. This CDR3 has 18 residues. The CDR3 bases are TGTGCCATCGTACAGGGAGGGAGAGAGGGCTCTGGGGCCAACGTCCTGACTTTC. It codes for CAIVQGGREGSGANVLTF.

This chain uses TRBV7-2 with TRBJ2-1, with D perhaps TRBD1 (6 bases). From germline, CDR1 is SGHTA and CDR2 FQGNSA. Trimming took 7 bases from V and 9 from J, leaving 13 bases between them. The CDR3 spans 12 residues. CDR3 nucleotide sequence: TGTGCCAGCACCCAGGGGCTGGCTGAGCAGTTCTTC. This encodes CASTQGLAEQFF.

The J gene is TRBJ1-5, the V gene TRBV28, with D perhaps matching TRBD1 (5 bases). The V end lost 6 bases, the J end lost 4 bases, and 13 bases lay between the germline ends. The length of the CDR3 is 14 residues. Germline CDR1 is MDHEN and CDR2 is SYDVKM. CDR3 DNA: TGTGCCAGCAGGATACAGGACCGGAATCAGCCCCAGCATTTT. Its protein product is CASRIQDRNQPQHF.

The chain recombines TRBV12-5 with TRBJ1-2; D might be TRBD1 (6 bases). The V and J ends lost 6 bases and 5 bases respectively, with 19 bases between them. This CDR3 has 15 amino acids. Germline V lookup: CDR1 LGHNT, CDR2 FRNRAP. CDR3 protein: CASGPGQPSGYGYTF. CDR3 nucleotide sequence: TGTGCTAGTGGCCCCGGACAGCCGTCCGGATATGGCTACACCTTC.

This rearrangement joins TRBV28 to TRBJ1-3; 8 bases are a match to TRBD1. The CDR3 sequence is 13 residues long. V gave up 6 bases and J gave up 2 bases; unmatched junction bases: 0. Per the germline V gene, CDR1 is MDHEN and CDR2 is SYDVKM. The CDR3: CASRQGAGNTIYF. The CDR3 region has the DNA TGTGCCAGCAGACAGGGGGCTGGAAACACCATATATTTT.

The genes are TRBV5-8 and TRBJ2-5; D may be TRBD1 (5 bases). Deletions cut 2 bases from V and 7 bases from J, with 18 bases between. Germline V gene lookup returns CDR1 SGHTS and CDR2 YDEGEE. This CDR3 comprises 15 residues. Written as DNA, the CDR3 is TGTGCCAGCAGCTTACAACCCCCTCCCCAGGGGACCCAGTACTTC. Its translation: CASSLQPPPQGTQYF.

The V gene is TRBV4-2, the J gene TRBJ2-7; 7 nucleotides line up with TRBD2. The CDR3 is 15 amino acids. From germline, CDR1 is LGHNA and CDR2 YNFKEQ. Trimming at V came to 3 bases and at J to 2 bases, leaving 7 bases not matched to a gene. The CDR3 DNA sequence: TGTGCCAGCAGCCAGGCCCCGGGACTAACCTACGAGCAGTACTTC. Encoded protein: CASSQAPGLTYEQYF.

V gene TRBV3-1 (or the pseudogene TRBV3-2) combines with J gene TRBJ2-5; a possible D gene is TRBD2 (5 bases). Trimming stripped 1 base from V and 4 bases from J, with 7 bases between. The CDR3 has 13 amino acids. Germline CDR1 is LGHDT and CDR2 is YNNKEL (reference sequence). The CDR3 is CASSQGSGETQYF. CDR3 sequence (DNA): TGTGCCAGCAGCCAAGGGAGCGGAGAGACCCAGTACTTC.

This chain connects TRBV2 to TRBJ1-1, with D possibly matching TRBD1 (5 bases). The CDR3 is 15 amino acids. Germline V lookup: CDR1 SNHLY, CDR2 FYNNEI. V lost 5 bases to trimming and J lost 1 base, with 14 bases between them. CDR3 coding DNA: TGTGCCAGCAGTTTTTCGCAGGGAGGGAACACTGAAGCTTTCTTT. Residues: CASSFSQGGNTEAFF.

The V and J genes are TRBV13 and TRBJ2-7; TRBD1 aligns across 7 bases. This CDR3 has 14 residues. Germline CDR1 reads PRHDT; CDR2 reads FYEKMQ (reference sequence). The V and J ends lost 5 bases and 3 bases, in that order; junction bases with no gene match: 7. In nucleotides, the CDR3 is TGTGCCAGCAGCCCAACGAACAGGGGCTACGAGCAGTACTTC. Translation gives CASSPTNRGYEQYF.

The chain has TRBV7-2 and TRBJ1-1; 8 bases line up with TRBD1. The J segment lost 5 bases and the V segment lost 5 bases, leaving 10 bases of the junction unmatched. The length of the CDR3 is 15 residues. Per the germline V gene, CDR1 is SGHTA and CDR2 is FQGNSA. The CDR3 region has the DNA TGTGCCAGCAGCCTAGGAGGACAGGGTGGTACTGAAGCTTTCTTT. Protein sequence: CASSLGGQGGTEAFF.

V gene TRBV5-1 combines with J gene TRBJ2-5; 9 bases line up with TRBD1. This CDR3 is 16 amino acids long. Germline V CDR1 and CDR2: SGHRS, YFSETQ. Trimming took 3 bases from V and 2 from J; bases not matched to a gene: 8. The CDR3 DNA sequence: TGCGCCAGCAGCTGGGGGGGACAGGGAGGTCAAGAGACCCAGTACTTC. Its protein product is CASSWGGQGGQETQYF.